The table lists the clone carrying this TCR beta chain with a count of one. The antigen remains unidentified. The CDR3 runs 14 residues. Trimming removed 7 bases from V and 7 bases from J; junction bases left unmatched: 10. CDR1 and CDR2 from the germline V gene are DFQATT and SNEGSKA (reference sequence). Sample-barcoded 5' priming and a J-beta primer mix drove a second PCR of about 6 to 12 cycles. Per-sample output comprised a minimum of 3 million paired-end reads containing CDR3. TCRdb re-derived calls from the 5' RACE reads in MiXCR, one entry per CDR3 protein. Here the sample spans 1,100,000 or so distinct CDR3 sequences, around 43% being singletons. These data belong to a study of blood T cells in healthy people across ages. Study results and limitations: Investigators viewed diversity estimates from one million T cells as underestimates, the study reported. With naive T cell percentage, TCR beta diversity showed a strong correlation.

This TCR derives from a woman aged 60-75 years in good health. The specimen sequenced was blood. V usage is TRBV20-1 and J usage is TRBJ2-1; the match to TRBD2 covers 10 bases. DNA of the CDR3: TGCAGTGTTCCCCGGACTAGCGGAATTAATGAGCAGTTCTTC. This translates into CSVPRTSGINEQFF.